These T cell receptor beta chains were read from a single sample in a study of memory CD4+ T cells and cytomegalovirus serostatus. TCRdb's copy holds only in-frame clones and misses some; the assay was immunoSEQ multiplex PCR. The data contain 65,000 to 95,000 clones, more than 70% of them singletons. The sequencing sample was made of memory CD4+ T cells from blood. These receptors were taken from an adult in good health and CMV-seronegative. CDR3s include the opening cysteine and the closing phenylalanine or tryptophan. The D gene is left open where the match is weak.

>.|TRBJ1-1|13|TRBV5-1
CASSLGGDTEAFF
>.|TRBJ2-1|9|TRBV29-1
CSVSNEQFF
>.|TRBJ2-2|16|TRBV19
CATSGIEGDNTGELFF
>TRBD1|TRBJ2-5|14|TRBV4-2
CASSRDRGHETQYF
>.|TRBJ2-3|16|TRBV7-3
CASSLNGGMGTDTQYF
>.|TRBJ1-5|14|TRBV6-4
CASSSEFRSQPQHF
>.|TRBJ1-5|16|TRBV23-1
CASSHRSSYSNQPQHF
>.|TRBJ2-1|13|TRBV18
CASSPQQAGEQFF
>TRBD2|TRBJ2-7|16|TRBV5-1
CASSLGPGGSNYEQYF
>TRBD1|TRBJ1-6|16|TRBV13
CASSPPGQGRSSPLHF
>.|TRBJ2-1|14|TRBV5-1
CASSPGEVRNEQFF
>.|TRBJ2-7|16|TRBV19
CASSIHGRVTSYEQYF
>.|TRBJ1-3|15|TRBV7-2
CASSPYGFLGNTIYF